Below, 32 T cell receptor beta chains from the same sample are listed, as sequenced in a study of blood T cell repertoires in COVID-19. Profiling relied on immunoSEQ multiplex PCR, and the TCRdb table lists in-frame clones only, not all of them. The repertoire holds about 370,000 clones, with about 89% as singletons. The sequenced sample consisted of peripheral blood. Receptors were obtained from a woman younger than 45 with COVID-19, enrolled during active disease.

This clone is a singleton in its sample. The chain uses TRBV5-1 and TRBJ2-7; 9 positions agree with TRBD2. Germline V lookup: CDR1 SGHRS, CDR2 YFSETQ. The CDR3 length is 15 residues. V shed 0 bases and J 5 bases; nucleotides not matched to a gene: 6. Here the CDR3 reads CASSLDSGSVNEQYF. The CDR3 DNA is TGCGCCAGCAGCTTGGATAGCGGGAGTGTCAACGAGCAGTACTTC.

The chain has TRBV10-1 and TRBJ2-5; 14 nucleotides line up with TRBD2. V lost 3 bases to trimming and J lost 1 base; unmatched junction nucleotides: 7. Germline V gene sequence: CDR1 WNHNN, CDR2 SYGVQD (reference sequence). The CDR3 is made up of 18 amino acids. CDR3 loop: CASSEGTSGSGPQETQYF. Here the CDR3 DNA reads TGCGCCAGCAGTGAAGGGACTAGCGGGAGTGGGCCCCAAGAGACCCAGTACTTC.

The V gene is TRBV29-1, the J gene TRBJ1-1; D is uncertain. Germline values: CDR1 SQVTM, CDR2 ANQGSEA. This CDR3 contains 12 residues. V was shortened by 6 bases and J by 2 bases, with 10 bases between the two germline ends. In DNA, the CDR3 is TGCAGCGTCCGATCAACAAACACTGAAGCTTTCTTT. Protein product: CSVRSTNTEAFF. Drawing the rest from reference TRBV29-1 and TRBJ1-1, the complete variable domain is SAVISQKPSRDICQRGTSLTIQCQVDSQVTMMFWYRQQPGQSLTLIATANQGSEATYESGFVIDKFPISRPNLTFSTLTVSNMSPEDSSIYLCSVRSTNTEAFFGQGTRLTVV.

The rearrangement joins TRBV3-1 (or the pseudogene TRBV3-2) to TRBJ1-2; D possibly corresponds to TRBD1 (5 bases). The CDR3 contains 14 residues. Germline V CDR1 and CDR2: LGHDT, YNNKEL (reference sequence). V lost 0 bases to trimming and J lost 6 bases, with 11 bases between them. CDR3 bases: TGTGCCAGCAGCCAAGATCAGGGTGACGATGGCTACACCTTC. This encodes CASSQDQGDDGYTF.

The chain couples TRBV2 to TRBJ2-7; D is unclear. The CDR3 has 11 residues. The V gene lost 3 bases and the J gene lost 3 bases, with 3 bases spanning the gap. Germline values: CDR1 SNHLY, CDR2 FYNNEI. The CDR3 DNA is TGTGCCAGCAGTGACTTCTACGAGCAGTACTTC. Encoded protein: CASSDFYEQYF.

V is TRBV4-1 and J is TRBJ1-1, with D unresolved. This CDR3 has 13 residues. CDR1 is MGHRA, CDR2 YSYEKL, per germline. Trimming stripped 6 bases from V and 2 bases from J, with 10 bases between. As DNA, the CDR3 is TGCGCCAGCAGGCTCCGGGTTAACACTGAAGCTTTCTTT. This encodes CASRLRVNTEAFF.

The chain links TRBV5-1 to TRBJ1-2; TRBD1 matches 9 bases. The CDR3 extends over 15 amino acids. Germline values: CDR1 SGHRS, CDR2 YFSETQ. Trimming cost V 0 bases and J 4 bases; bases outside gene matches: 4. The CDR3 DNA is TGCGCCAGCAGCTTGGGACCGGACAGGGGCTATGGCTACACCTTC. It translates to CASSLGPDRGYGYTF.

CDR3 protein: CASGWRSQETQYF. The CDR3 nucleotides are TGTGCCAGCGGGTGGCGGTCCCAAGAGACCCAGTACTTC. The rearrangement uses TRBV2 and TRBJ2-5; D ambiguous. The germline CDR1 and CDR2 sequences are SNHLY and FYNNEI. The length of the CDR3 is 13 residues. Deletions cut 8 bases from V and 1 base from J, with 11 bases between.

The chain combines TRBV7-6 with TRBJ1-4; the D gene is possibly TRBD1 (5 bases). The CDR3 is 15 amino acids. Trimming pared 3 bases from V and 6 bases from J, leaving 14 bases between. In germline, CDR1 is SGHVS, CDR2 FNYEAQ. As DNA, the CDR3 is TGTGCCAGCAGCTTTTTCCCGGACAACGATGAAAAACTGTTTTTT. Translation gives CASSFFPDNDEKLFF.

The chain joins TRBV18 to TRBJ2-1, with a tentative D call TRBD2 (5 bases). V gave up 6 bases and J gave up 15 bases, with 18 bases separating them. The CDR3 has 12 amino acids. CDR1 KGHSH and CDR2 LQKENI come from the germline V gene. For the CDR3, the DNA is TGTGCCAGCTCGCAAGAGGGTCGCCGTCGGTTCTTC. This gives the protein CASSQEGRRRFF.

The rearrangement links TRBV6-6 to TRBJ2-5; 8 bases agree with TRBD1. CDR1 and CDR2 from the germline V gene are MNHNY and SVGAGI (reference sequence). V shed 4 bases, J shed 5 bases, and the junction held 12 bases outside the gene matches. This CDR3 spans 16 amino acids. The CDR3 loop reads CASSSSLQGVGETQYF. In DNA form, the CDR3 reads TGTGCCAGCAGTTCCTCGCTACAGGGGGTCGGGGAGACCCAGTACTTC.

J is TRBJ2-5 and V is TRBV13; TRBD2 matches at 15 bases. V gave up 5 bases and J gave up 6 bases; unmatched junction bases: 4. Germline CDR1 is PRHDT and CDR2 is FYEKMQ (reference sequence). This CDR3 has 15 residues. CDR3: CASSLGLAGGKTQYF. The CDR3 coding sequence is TGTGCCAGCAGCCTCGGACTAGCGGGAGGGAAGACCCAGTACTTC.

The chain combines TRBV7-9 with TRBJ2-1, with 8 nucleotides matching TRBD1. CDR3 size: 14 residues. V was clipped by 3 bases and J by 7 bases; unmatched bases: 5. Germline V gives CDR1 SEHNR, CDR2 FQNEAQ (reference sequence). CDR3 DNA sequence: TGTGCCAGCAGCTTGTGGACAGGGAATAATGAGCAGTTCTTC. Protein product: CASSLWTGNNEQFF.

The chain links TRBV11-2 to TRBJ2-1; 12 nucleotides match TRBD2. The CDR3 spans 16 residues. With 2 bases clipped from V and 9 bases from J, the junction kept 8 bases outside the gene matches. Per the germline V gene, CDR1 is SGHAT and CDR2 is FQNNGV. CDR3 coding DNA: TGTGCCAGCAGCTTACGGCTAGCGGGAGGGGTTGGTGAGCAGTTCTTC. Translated, it gives CASSLRLAGGVGEQFF.

V gene TRBV29-1 combines with J gene TRBJ2-4, with 9 bases identical to TRBD1. This CDR3 is 13 amino acids long. With V trimmed by 4 bases and J by 6 bases, 4 bases remained unmatched. Germline CDR1 reads SQVTM; CDR2 reads ANQGSEA. DNA for the CDR3: TGCAGCGTTGCCGGGACAGGGAGAAACATTCAGTACTTC. Its translation: CSVAGTGRNIQYF.

This clone appeared a single time. The J gene is TRBJ2-1, the V gene TRBV7-9; 7 bases are a match to TRBD1. Germline values: CDR1 SEHNR, CDR2 FQNEAQ (reference sequence). The CDR3 spans 16 residues. After removal of 4 bases from V and 7 bases from J, the junction contained 13 bases not matched to a gene. CDR3 sequence reads: CASSYPTARGQNEQFF. The CDR3 region has the DNA TGTGCCAGCAGCTACCCCACCGCTAGGGGGCAGAATGAGCAGTTCTTC.

J is TRBJ2-5 and V is TRBV7-3, with a possible D match to TRBD2 (7 bases). Germline V lookup: CDR1 SGHTA, CDR2 FQGTGA. The V and J ends lost 2 bases and 5 bases respectively, with 15 bases between them. The CDR3 loop spans 15 amino acids. The CDR3 DNA is TGTGCCAGCAGCTTACATCGGGGGGCCGTGGAGACCCAGTACTTC. Amino acids: CASSLHRGAVETQYF.

The chain joins TRBV6-2 or TRBV6-3 to TRBJ2-1; D ambiguous. Germline CDR1 is MNHEY and CDR2 is SVGEGT. CDR3 size: 16 residues. The V end was cut by 4 bases, the J end by 0 bases, with 13 bases between. The CDR3 sequence is CASSSFSYSSYNEQFF. The CDR3 DNA sequence: TGTGCCAGCAGTTCGTTCAGCTACAGCTCCTACAATGAGCAGTTCTTC.

This chain links TRBV28 with TRBJ2-7, with 13 nucleotides matching TRBD2. The CDR3 length is 16 residues. Losses at the gene ends were 6 bases for V and 4 bases for J; bases not matched to a gene: 9. CDR1 and CDR2 from the germline V gene are MDHEN and SYDVKM. This chain's CDR3 is CASRTSGRAFNYEQYF. CDR3 nucleotide sequence: TGTGCCAGCAGAACTAGCGGGAGGGCCTTTAATTACGAGCAGTACTTC.

For the CDR3, the DNA is TGTGCCAGCAGCCCGGGGTCGGGGGATGAGCAGTTCTTC. This sequence encodes CASSPGSGDEQFF. This chain uses TRBV5-6 with TRBJ2-1; a possible D gene is TRBD2 (6 bases). V lost 4 bases and J lost 8, with 13 bases in between. This CDR3 comprises 13 residues. Germline CDR1 reads SGHDT; CDR2 reads YYEEEE.

This chain uses TRBV28 with TRBJ1-2; D may be TRBD1 (6 bases). Germline V gene sequence: CDR1 MDHEN, CDR2 SYDVKM. The CDR3 length is 14 residues. V lost 4 bases and J 0 bases, leaving 9 bases between the germline ends. The CDR3 DNA follows: TGTGCCAGCAGTTCCAGGGGCGCTAACTATGGCTACACCTTC. This translates into CASSSRGANYGYTF.

Concerning this clone itself: One end of the junction does not line up with germline, which may come from a read error. The rearrangement uses TRBV2 and TRBJ2-7, with 7 nucleotides matching TRBD2. Germline values: CDR1 SNHLY, CDR2 FYNNEI. This CDR3 comprises 11 residues. As DNA, the CDR3 is TGTGCCAGCAGCTACACTAGCGAGGAGTACTTC. Protein sequence: CASSYTSEEYF.

This chain links TRBV4-3 with TRBJ1-4, with no clear D. The V gene lost 0 bases and the J gene lost 8 bases, with 10 bases spanning the gap. Germline V CDR1 and CDR2: LGHNA, YSLEER. The CDR3 has 14 amino acids. CDR3 loop: CASSQDIEEEKLFF. CDR3 in DNA: TGCGCCAGCAGCCAAGATATTGAGGAGGAAAAACTGTTTTTT.

V gene TRBV5-4 combines with J gene TRBJ2-3, with 8 bases identical to TRBD2. The CDR3 runs to 16 residues. Germline CDR1 SGHNT, CDR2 YYREEE (reference sequence). With 0 bases clipped from V and 3 bases from J, the junction kept 6 bases outside the gene matches. The CDR3 here is CASSLGLRGRTDTQYF. CDR3 DNA: TGTGCCAGCAGCTTGGGACTCCGCGGGAGGACAGATACGCAGTATTTT.

This rearrangement joins TRBV7-2 to TRBJ2-1; 8 nucleotides line up with TRBD2. Germline CDR1 SGHTA, CDR2 FQGNSA. Trimming cost V 2 bases and J 4 bases; bases outside gene matches: 4. CDR3 size: 15 residues. The DNA for the CDR3 is TGTGCCAGCAGCTTATCCAGCGGGAGATACAATGAGCAGTTCTTC. Protein product: CASSLSSGRYNEQFF.

This clone was observed a single time. The chain employs TRBV10-2 and TRBJ2-2, with D possibly matching TRBD2 (5 bases). With 4 bases removed from V and 6 bases from J, the gap between germline ends came to 9 bases. Germline V gene data show CDR1 as WSHSY and CDR2 as SAAADI. CDR3 length: 13 residues. The CDR3 loop reads CASSGTRAGELFF. The CDR3 DNA sequence: TGCGCCAGCAGTGGCACTAGAGCCGGGGAGCTGTTTTTT.

The chain joins TRBV7-2 to TRBJ2-1; D possibly corresponds to TRBD2 (6 bases). Germline CDR1 reads SGHTA; CDR2 reads FQGNSA. CDR3 length: 15 residues. Between the trimmed V and J ends, which lost 5 bases and 4 bases, there was a span of 15 bases. This CDR3 is CASSTGGRSYNEQFF. The CDR3 nucleotides read TGTGCCAGCAGCACTGGAGGGAGGAGTTACAATGAGCAGTTCTTC.

The rearrangement uses TRBV15 and TRBJ2-3, with TRBD1 identical over 7 bases. The CDR3 spans 17 residues. V was clipped by 0 bases and J by 3 bases; unmatched bases: 9. Germline V gene lookup returns CDR1 LNHNV and CDR2 YYDKDF (reference sequence). CDR3 protein: CATSRDPKGAVTDTQYF. CDR3 DNA sequence: TGTGCCACCAGCAGAGACCCTAAGGGGGCTGTAACAGATACGCAGTATTTT.

This chain connects TRBV2 to TRBJ1-5; D unclear. The length of the CDR3 is 14 residues. Germline lookup yields CDR1 SNHLY and CDR2 FYNNEI. V was cut by 4 bases and J by 1 base, with 8 bases left in between. This CDR3 reads CASSVSGSNQPQHF. For the CDR3, the DNA is TGTGCCAGCAGTGTTTCGGGAAGCAATCAGCCCCAGCATTTT.

This chain links TRBV7-9 with TRBJ1-3; tentative D call: TRBD1 (5 bases). V was cut by 4 bases and J by 7 bases, with 11 bases left in between. Per germline, CDR1 SEHNR and CDR2 FQNEAQ (reference sequence). The CDR3 is made up of 13 amino acids. CDR3 bases: TGTGCCAGCAGCTCGGGGGGATGGAACACCATATATTTT. It codes for CASSSGGWNTIYF. The full variable domain, in which reference TRBV7-9 and TRBJ1-3 provide the parts outside the CDR3, is DTGVSQNPRHKITKRGQNVTFRCDPISEHNRLYWYRQTLGQGPEFLTYFQNEAQLEKSRLLSDRFSAERPKGSFSTLEIQRTEQGDSAMYLCASSSGGWNTIYFGEGSWLTVV.

This clone occurred a few times. The CDR3 here is CATSRVAGGTYGYTF. In nucleotides, the CDR3 is TGTGCCACCAGCAGAGTTGCAGGGGGCACCTATGGCTACACCTTC. The chain employs TRBV15 and TRBJ1-2, with TRBD1 matching over 8 bases. The V gene's germline CDR1 is LNHNV and CDR2 YYDKDF (reference sequence). V lost 1 base, J lost 4 bases, and 5 bases stayed unmatched. The CDR3 loop spans 15 amino acids.

CDR3 protein: CASSEIVRHNTGELFF. The CDR3 DNA reads as TGCGCCAGCAGTGAGATCGTGAGACATAACACCGGGGAGCTGTTTTTT. The rearrangement uses TRBV10-2 and TRBJ2-2; the D is unclear. The length of the CDR3 is 16 residues. Germline V gene sequence: CDR1 WSHSY, CDR2 SAAADI. The V end lost 2 bases, the J end lost 2 bases, and 12 bases lay between the germline ends.